The entry below describes one T cell receptor (beta chain). Trimming cost V 5 bases and J 4 bases; bases outside gene matches: 5. Germline lookup yields CDR1 SEHNR and CDR2 FQNEAQ (reference sequence). The CDR3 is 15 amino acids. This sample is drawn from a study of blood T cell repertoires in COVID-19. Clones were read by immunoSEQ multiplex PCR, and TCRdb kept only the in-frame ones, dropping some. This table holds more than 150,000 clones, about 90% found once. This chain joins TRBV7-9 and TRBJ1-6, with 7 bases fitting TRBD1. What was sequenced was peripheral blood. The source is an older man with active or convalescent COVID-19. The CDR3 here is CASSPWDSYNSPLHF. CDR3 nucleotides: TGTGCCAGCAGCCCCTGGGACAGTTATAATTCACCCCTCCACTTT.